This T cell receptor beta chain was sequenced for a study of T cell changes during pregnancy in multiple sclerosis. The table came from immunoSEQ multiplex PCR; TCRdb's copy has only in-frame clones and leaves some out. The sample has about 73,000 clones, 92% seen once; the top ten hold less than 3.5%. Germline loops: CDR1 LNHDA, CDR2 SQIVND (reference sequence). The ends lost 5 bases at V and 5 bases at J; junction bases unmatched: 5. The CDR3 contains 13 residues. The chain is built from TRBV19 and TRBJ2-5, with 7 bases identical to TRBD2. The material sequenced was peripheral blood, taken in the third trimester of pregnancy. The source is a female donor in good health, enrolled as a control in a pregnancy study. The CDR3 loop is CASSPSGGETQYF. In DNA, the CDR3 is TGTGCCAGTAGTCCGTCGGGGGGTGAGACCCAGTACTTC.